This TCR beta chain emerged from a study of blood T cell repertoires in COVID-19. Sequencing used immunoSEQ multiplex PCR; TCRdb keeps in-frame clones, though not all of them. Here the sample spans roughly 55,000 clones, 78% being singletons. The CDR3 totals 14 residues. Germline V gene lookup returns CDR1 KGHSH and CDR2 LQKENI. With 5 bases removed from V and 4 bases from J, the gap between germline ends came to 14 bases. This TCR came from a man older than 75 with acute or convalescent COVID-19. The material sequenced was peripheral blood. The gene calls are TRBV18 and TRBJ1-1; D is perhaps TRBD1 (6 bases). The CDR3 spells CASSVGQQVTEAFF. The CDR3 coding sequence is TGTGCCAGCTCAGTCGGACAGCAGGTCACTGAAGCTTTCTTT.